This T cell receptor (beta chain) stems from a study of graft-versus-host responses after intestinal transplantation. Across the study: Each recipient received a multivisceral, liver-intestinal, or isolated intestinal graft. Following induction with anti-thymocyte globulin, all recipients were given tacrolimus and steroids for around three years. Findings and limits, study-wide: Some patients had graft-donor T cell macrochimerism, and their allografts showed high graft-versus-host to host-versus-graft clonal ratios. There were GvH clones found in recipient marrow, and some of them appeared first in ileum or blood.

This clone appeared a single time. No antigen is known for it. V lost 2 bases and J lost 3, with 5 bases in between. This CDR3 region has 12 residues. The germline CDR1 and CDR2 sequences are SGHRS and YFSETQ. Assay used: immunoSEQ multiplex PCR; TCRdb lists only in-frame clones, some missing. This table holds 9,900 or so clones, around 92% found once. The sequences come from PBMCs, collected 40 to 45 days after intestinal transplantation. This TCR was recovered from a human patient who received an intestinal transplant, so some T cells may come from the graft donor. The chain joins TRBV5-1 to TRBJ2-5; D ambiguous. The CDR3 loop reads CASSFGEETQYF. CDR3 DNA sequence: TGCGCCAGCAGCTTCGGTGAAGAGACCCAGTACTTC.